This TCR beta chain was sequenced for a study of Graves' ophthalmopathy and Graves' hyperthyroidism. The CDR3 runs to 13 residues. Germline V gene sequence: CDR1 MNHEY, CDR2 SVGAGI. Trimming removed 4 bases from V and 2 bases from J, with 8 bases in between. The PBMC fraction was derived from under 11 ml of fresh peripheral blood. This clonotype was seen many times. RNA transcripts were the template, and TCR beta CDR3 regions were amplified from them. Second-round multiplex PCR came after first-round RT-PCR with HTBI primers. TCRdb independently ran MiXCR on the multiplex PCR reads; one entry per CDR3 protein. Counted here are a few hundred thousand distinct CDR3 sequences, about a sixth occurring once; the ten biggest clones make up over 9%.

This receptor was identified in an adult man with Graves' ophthalmopathy. This chain joins TRBV6-5 and TRBJ2-5; either TRBD1 or TRBD2 may supply D (5 bases each). Sequenced: peripheral blood. CDR3 coding DNA: TGTGCCAGCAGTTGGGACGGTCAAGAGACCCAGTACTTC. It encodes CASSWDGQETQYF.